Listed below are T cell receptor beta chains from one sample, sequenced in a study of blood T cell repertoires in COVID-19. Produced via immunoSEQ multiplex PCR; TCRdb's table is partial and in-frame only. The table records fewer than 250,000 clones, roughly 80% of them present only once. The specimen sequenced was peripheral blood. The receptor set was obtained from a woman in her thirties or forties with active or convalescent COVID-19. The CDR3 runs from the conserved cysteine through the conserved F or W. The D gene is left open where the match is weak. Part of the rows lack a size; the others show once, few, many or a class for expanded clones.

d_call j_call v_call clone_size cdr3_aa cdr3_nt
TRBD2 TRBJ2-5 TRBV29-1 NA CSDLTSGQETQYF TGCAGCGACTTAACTAGCGGTCAAGAGACCCAGTACTTC
TRBD2 TRBJ2-5 TRBV3-1/TRBV3-2 once CASSPLAERTQYF TGTGCCAGCAGCCCGCTAGCGGAAAGGACCCAGTACTTC
TRBD1 TRBJ1-2 TRBV6-2/TRBV6-3 NA CASSAPPSGQITNYGYTF TGTGCCAGCAGTGCACCCCCCTCGGGACAGATTACCAACTATGGCTACACCTTC
NA TRBJ1-4 TRBV19 NA CASSTPTLRGIGNEKLFF TGTGCCAGTAGTACGCCCACCTTACGAGGGATCGGTAATGAAAAACTGTTTTTT
TRBD2 TRBJ2-7 TRBV7-9 NA CASSVAGAAYEQYF TGTGCCAGCAGCGTAGCGGGGGCCGCGTACGAGCAGTACTTC
NA TRBJ1-1 TRBV9 NA CASSVGQGPPLKAGEAFF TGTGCCAGCAGCGTAGGGCAGGGCCCGCCGCTAAAGGCCGGTGAAGCTTTCTTT
TRBD2 TRBJ2-7 TRBV5-1 NA CASSLGSGDEQYF TGCGCCAGCAGCTTGGGTAGCGGGGACGAGCAGTACTTC
NA TRBJ1-2 TRBV3-1/TRBV3-2 once CASSQVGNYGYTF TGTGCCAGCAGCCAAGTCGGTAATTATGGCTACACCTTC
TRBD2 TRBJ2-1 TRBV6-1 once CASSERGAGGAYNEQFF TGTGCCAGCAGTGAAAGAGGTGCGGGAGGGGCCTACAATGAGCAGTTCTTC
NA TRBJ2-6 TRBV10-3 NA CAISATETGANVLTF TGTGCCATCAGTGCAACGGAGACTGGGGCCAACGTCCTGACTTTC
NA TRBJ2-4 TRBV6-7 NA CASSYRASSRDLAKNIQYF TGTGCCAGCAGTTACCGGGCTAGCAGCCGCGACCTAGCCAAAAACATTCAGTACTTC
NA TRBJ1-5 TRBV6-1 NA CASSDPGSNQPQHF TGTGCCAGCAGTGATCCAGGGAGCAATCAGCCCCAGCATTTT
NA TRBJ1-5 TRBV28 NA CASSFLVRGGTQPQHF TGTGCCAGCAGTTTCTTGGTTCGAGGCGGGACTCAGCCCCAGCATTTT
TRBD1 TRBJ1-1 TRBV6-4 NA CASSMTGWTEAFF TGTGCCAGCAGTATGACAGGGTGGACTGAAGCTTTCTTT
TRBD1 TRBJ2-2 TRBV5-4 NA CASSLDRVGTGELFF TGTGCCAGCAGCCTGGACAGGGTTGGCACCGGGGAGCTGTTTTTT
NA TRBJ2-7 TRBV5-5 few CASSSNWGDSYEQYF TGTGCCAGCAGCAGTAATTGGGGGGACTCCTACGAGCAGTACTTC
NA TRBJ1-1 TRBV3-1/TRBV3-2 NA CASSQGGRGRTEAFF TGTGCCAGCAGCCAAGGGGGCAGGGGTCGCACTGAAGCTTTCTTT
NA TRBJ1-5 TRBV24-1 NA CATSDQYQPQHF TGTGCCACCAGTGACCAATATCAGCCCCAGCATTTT
NA TRBJ1-1 TRBV7-3 once CASSVQENTEAFF TGTGCCAGCAGCGTACAGGAGAACACTGAAGCTTTCTTT
NA TRBJ1-1 TRBV12-5 NA CASGFPTRNTEAFF TGTGCTAGTGGTTTCCCCACGCGGAACACTGAAGCTTTCTTT